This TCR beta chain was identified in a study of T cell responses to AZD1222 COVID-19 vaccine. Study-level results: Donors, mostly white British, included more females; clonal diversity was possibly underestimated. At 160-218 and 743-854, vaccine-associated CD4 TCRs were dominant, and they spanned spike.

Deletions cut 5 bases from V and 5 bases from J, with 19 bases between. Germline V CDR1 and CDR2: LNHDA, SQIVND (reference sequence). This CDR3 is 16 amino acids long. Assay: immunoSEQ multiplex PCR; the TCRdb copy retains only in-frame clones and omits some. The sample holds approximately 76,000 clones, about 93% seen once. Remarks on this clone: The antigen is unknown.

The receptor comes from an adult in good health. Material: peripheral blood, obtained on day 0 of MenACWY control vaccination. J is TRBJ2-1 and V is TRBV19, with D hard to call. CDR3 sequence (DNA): TGTGCCAGTAGTGATAGTTACGTACCTCCAAACAATGAGCAGTTCTTC. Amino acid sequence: CASSDSYVPPNNEQFF.